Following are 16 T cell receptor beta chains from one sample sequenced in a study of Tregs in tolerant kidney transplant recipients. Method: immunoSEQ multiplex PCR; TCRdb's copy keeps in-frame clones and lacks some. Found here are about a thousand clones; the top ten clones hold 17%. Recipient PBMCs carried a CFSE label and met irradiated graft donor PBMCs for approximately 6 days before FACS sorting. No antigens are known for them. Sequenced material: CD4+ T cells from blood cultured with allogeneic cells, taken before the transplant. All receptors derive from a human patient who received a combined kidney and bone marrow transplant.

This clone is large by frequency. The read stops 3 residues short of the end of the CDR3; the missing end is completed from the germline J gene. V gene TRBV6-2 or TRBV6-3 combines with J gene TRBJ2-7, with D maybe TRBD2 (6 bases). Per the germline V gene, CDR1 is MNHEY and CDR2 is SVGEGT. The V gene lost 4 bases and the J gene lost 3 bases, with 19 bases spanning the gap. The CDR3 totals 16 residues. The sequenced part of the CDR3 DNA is TGTGCCAGCAGTTCATCGGGGCTAGCGAGTTTCTACGAG. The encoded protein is CASSSSGLASFYE. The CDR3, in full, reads CASSSSGLASFYEQYF.

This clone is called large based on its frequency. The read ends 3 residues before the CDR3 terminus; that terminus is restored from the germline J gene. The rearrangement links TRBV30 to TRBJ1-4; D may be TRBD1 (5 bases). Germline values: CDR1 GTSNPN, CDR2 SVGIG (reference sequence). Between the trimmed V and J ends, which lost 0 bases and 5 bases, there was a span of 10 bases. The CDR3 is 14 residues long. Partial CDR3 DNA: TGTGCCTGGAGTGTGCATAGGGGAAATGAAAAA. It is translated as CAWSVHRGNEK. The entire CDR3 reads CAWSVHRGNEKLFF.

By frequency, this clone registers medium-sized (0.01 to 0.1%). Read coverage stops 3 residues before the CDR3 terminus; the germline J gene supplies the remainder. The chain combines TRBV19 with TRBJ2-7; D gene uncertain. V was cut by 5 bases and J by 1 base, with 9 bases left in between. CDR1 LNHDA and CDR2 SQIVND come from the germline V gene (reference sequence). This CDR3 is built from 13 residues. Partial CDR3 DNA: TGTGCCAGTAGTCCTGACATATCCTACGAG. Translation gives CASSPDISYE. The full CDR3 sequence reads CASSPDISYEQYF.

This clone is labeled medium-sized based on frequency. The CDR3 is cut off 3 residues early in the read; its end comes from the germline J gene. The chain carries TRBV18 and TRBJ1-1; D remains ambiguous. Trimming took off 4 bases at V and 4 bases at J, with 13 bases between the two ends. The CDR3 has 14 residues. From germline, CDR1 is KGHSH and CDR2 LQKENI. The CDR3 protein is CASSQAGKGTEAFF. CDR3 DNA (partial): TGTGCCAGCTCACAGGCAGGAAAGGGCACTGAA.

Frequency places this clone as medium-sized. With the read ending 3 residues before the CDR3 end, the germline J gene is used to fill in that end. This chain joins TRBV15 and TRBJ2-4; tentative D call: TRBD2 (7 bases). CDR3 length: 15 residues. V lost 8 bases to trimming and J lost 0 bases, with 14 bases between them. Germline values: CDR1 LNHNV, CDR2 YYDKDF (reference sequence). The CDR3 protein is CATSPGGKAKNIQYF. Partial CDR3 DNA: TGTGCCACCTCGCCGGGGGGCAAAGCCAAAAACATT.

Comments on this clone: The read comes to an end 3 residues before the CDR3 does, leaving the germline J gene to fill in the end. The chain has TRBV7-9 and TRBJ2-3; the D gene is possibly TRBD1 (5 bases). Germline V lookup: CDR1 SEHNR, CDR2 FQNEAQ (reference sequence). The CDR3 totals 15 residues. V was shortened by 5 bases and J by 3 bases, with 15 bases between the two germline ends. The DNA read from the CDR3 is TGTGCCAGCAGCCAAAAAGGCAGGGCGACAGATACG. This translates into CASSQKGRATDT. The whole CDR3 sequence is CASSQKGRATDTQYF.

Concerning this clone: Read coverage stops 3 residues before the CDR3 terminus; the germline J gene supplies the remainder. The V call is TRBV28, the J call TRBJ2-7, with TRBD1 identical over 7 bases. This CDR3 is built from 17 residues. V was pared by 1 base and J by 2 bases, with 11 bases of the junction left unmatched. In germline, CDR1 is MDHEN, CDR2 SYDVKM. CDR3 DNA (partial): TGTGCCAGCAGTTTATTCGAGTTGGGACAGCGGACCTACGAG. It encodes CASSLFELGQRTYE. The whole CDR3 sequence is CASSLFELGQRTYEQYF.

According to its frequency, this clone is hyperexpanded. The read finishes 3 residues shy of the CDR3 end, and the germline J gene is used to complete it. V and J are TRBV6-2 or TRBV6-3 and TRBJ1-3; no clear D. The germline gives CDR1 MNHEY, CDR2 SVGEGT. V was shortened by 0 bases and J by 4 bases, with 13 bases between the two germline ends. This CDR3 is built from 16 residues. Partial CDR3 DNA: TGTGCCAGCAGTTACTCCCCGACAATTCGCGGAAACACC. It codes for CASSYSPTIRGNT. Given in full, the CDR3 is CASSYSPTIRGNTIYF.

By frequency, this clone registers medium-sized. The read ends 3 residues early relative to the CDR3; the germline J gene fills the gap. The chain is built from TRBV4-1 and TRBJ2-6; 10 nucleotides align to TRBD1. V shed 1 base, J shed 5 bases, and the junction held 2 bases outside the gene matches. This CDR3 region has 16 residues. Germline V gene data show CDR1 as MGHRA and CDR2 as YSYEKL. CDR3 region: CASSQGGQGRANVLTF. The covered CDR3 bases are TGCGCCAGCAGCCAAGGGGGACAGGGGAGGGCCAACGTC.

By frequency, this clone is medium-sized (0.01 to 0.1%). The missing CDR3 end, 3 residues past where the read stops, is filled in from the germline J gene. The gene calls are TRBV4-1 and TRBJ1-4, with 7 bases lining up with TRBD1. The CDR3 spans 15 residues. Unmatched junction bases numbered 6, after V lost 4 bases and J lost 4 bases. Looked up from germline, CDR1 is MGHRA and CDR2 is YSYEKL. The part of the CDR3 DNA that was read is TGCGCCAGCAGCCCTCGGACAGGCGTTAATGAAAAA. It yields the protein CASSPRTGVNEK. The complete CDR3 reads CASSPRTGVNEKLFF.

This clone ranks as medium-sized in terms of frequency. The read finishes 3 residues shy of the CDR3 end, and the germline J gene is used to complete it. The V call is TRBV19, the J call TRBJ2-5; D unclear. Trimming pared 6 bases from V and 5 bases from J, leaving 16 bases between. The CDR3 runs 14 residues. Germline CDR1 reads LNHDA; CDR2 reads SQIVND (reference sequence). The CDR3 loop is CASSADKSRETQYF. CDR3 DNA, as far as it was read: TGTGCCAGTAGCGCCGATAAAAGTCGGGAGACC.

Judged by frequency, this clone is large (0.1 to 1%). CDR3 bases read: TGTGCCTGGAGCCGCGGGGAGAGCTCCTACAATGAG. This encodes CAWSRGESSYNE. The CDR3, in full, reads CAWSRGESSYNEQFF. This sequence joins TRBV30 and TRBJ2-1, with D tentatively TRBD2 (6 bases). The CDR3 goes on 3 residues after the read ends, and that part is filled in from the germline J gene. The V gene's germline CDR1 is GTSNPN and CDR2 SVGIG (reference sequence). The CDR3 sequence is 15 residues long. V gave up 3 bases and J gave up 0 bases, with 12 bases separating them.

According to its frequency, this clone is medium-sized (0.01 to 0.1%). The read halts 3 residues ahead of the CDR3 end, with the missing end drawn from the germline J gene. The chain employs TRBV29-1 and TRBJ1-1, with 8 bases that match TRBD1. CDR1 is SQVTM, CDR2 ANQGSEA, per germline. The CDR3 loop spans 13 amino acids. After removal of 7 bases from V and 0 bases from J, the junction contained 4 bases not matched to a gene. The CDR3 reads CSARTGMNTEAFF. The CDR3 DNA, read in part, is TGCAGCGCCAGGACAGGGATGAACACTGAA.

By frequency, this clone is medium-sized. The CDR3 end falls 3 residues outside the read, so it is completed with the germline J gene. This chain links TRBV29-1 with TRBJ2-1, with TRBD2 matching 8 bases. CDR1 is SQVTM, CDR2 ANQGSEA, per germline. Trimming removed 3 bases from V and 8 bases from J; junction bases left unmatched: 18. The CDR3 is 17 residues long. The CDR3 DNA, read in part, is TGCAGCGTTGAGACCCCCCAGCGGGAGTACATTCCGGATGAG. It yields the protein CSVETPQREYIPDE. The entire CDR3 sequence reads CSVETPQREYIPDEQFF.

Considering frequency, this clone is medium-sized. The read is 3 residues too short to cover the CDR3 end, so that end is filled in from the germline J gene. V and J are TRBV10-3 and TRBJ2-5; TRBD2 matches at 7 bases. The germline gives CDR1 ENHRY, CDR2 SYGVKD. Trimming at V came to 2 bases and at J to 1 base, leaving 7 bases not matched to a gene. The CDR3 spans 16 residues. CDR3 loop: CAISEPNLAAQETQYF. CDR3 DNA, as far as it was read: TGTGCCATCAGTGAGCCGAATCTAGCGGCCCAAGAGACC.

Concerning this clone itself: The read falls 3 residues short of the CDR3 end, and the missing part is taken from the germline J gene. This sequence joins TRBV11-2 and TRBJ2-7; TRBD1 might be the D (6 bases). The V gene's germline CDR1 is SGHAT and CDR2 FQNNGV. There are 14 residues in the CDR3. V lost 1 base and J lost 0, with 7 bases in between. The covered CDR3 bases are TGTGCCAGCAGCTTAGGAGGGGGCTCCTACGAG. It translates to CASSLGGGSYE. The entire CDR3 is CASSLGGGSYEQYF.